The 24 T cell receptor beta chains below come from one sample, sequenced in a study of shared clonotypes between healthy human individuals. Some clones are missing from TCRdb's copy, which holds only in-frame ones; the method was immunoSEQ multiplex PCR. The table lists about 980,000 clones, more than 75% of them singletons. Sequenced input: memory CD4+ T cells sorted from blood. Subset in this sample: CD45RA-negative fraction. These receptors came from a man aged 18 to 29 in good health.

This chain connects TRBV6-5 to TRBJ1-1; no reliable D call. Looked up from germline, CDR1 is MNHEY and CDR2 is SVGAGI. V dropped 8 bases and J dropped 5 bases, with 12 bases sitting between them. The CDR3 contains 12 residues. The CDR3 sequence: CASRSATTEAFF. The CDR3 region has the DNA TGTGCCAGCCGAAGTGCGACGACTGAAGCTTTCTTT.

The chain combines TRBV6-1 with TRBJ1-2; 8 nucleotides match TRBD1. CDR3 length: 14 residues. Germline CDR1 MNHNS, CDR2 SASEGT. The junction had 9 bases not matched to a gene; V was cut back by 4 bases and J by 8 bases. CDR3 residues: CASSADRVTGGYTF. The CDR3 DNA reads TGTGCCAGCAGTGCGGACAGGGTAACTGGCGGCTACACCTTC.

Regarding this clone: Distinct nucleotide sequences in the sample also encode this CDR3. The J gene is TRBJ2-7, the V gene TRBV18; 8 bases map to TRBD2. Losses at the gene ends were 3 bases for V and 3 bases for J; bases not matched to a gene: 4. CDR3 length: 14 amino acids. Germline V gene data show CDR1 as KGHSH and CDR2 as LQKENI. The CDR3 DNA is TGTGCCAGCTCACCTTCGGGAGGGAACTACGAGCAGTACTTC. The encoded protein is CASSPSGGNYEQYF.

This clone was counted a single time. The J gene is TRBJ1-4, the V gene TRBV2; no clear D gene. The CDR3 is 16 residues long. Deletions cut 8 bases from V and 2 bases from J, with 18 bases between. The germline CDR1 and CDR2 sequences are SNHLY and FYNNEI. In DNA, the CDR3 is TGTGCCAGCGCTCTTGGAGGGAGGTTCACTAATGAAAAACTGTTTTTT. Protein product: CASALGGRFTNEKLFF.

The chain employs TRBV19 and TRBJ1-1; 7 bases are a match to TRBD1. The V segment lost 7 bases and the J segment 7 bases; nucleotides outside the gene matches: 12. Germline values: CDR1 LNHDA, CDR2 SQIVND (reference sequence). There are 14 residues in the CDR3. CDR3 bases: TGTGCCAGTACCCCTCGACAGGGAATCCTTGAAGCTTTCTTT. It is translated as CASTPRQGILEAFF. Drawing the rest from reference TRBV19 and TRBJ1-1, the complete variable domain is DGGITQSPKYLFRKEGQNVTLSCEQNLNHDAMYWYRQDPGQGLRLIYYSQIVNDFQKGDIAEGYSVSREKKESFPLTVTSAQKNPTAFYLCASTPRQGILEAFFGQGTRLTVV.

The rearrangement links TRBV19 to TRBJ2-3, with 7 positions matching TRBD2. The V gene end was trimmed by 6 bases and the J gene end by 6 bases; junction bases not matched to a gene: 6. The CDR3 has 13 residues. CDR1 and CDR2 from the germline V gene are LNHDA and SQIVND (reference sequence). The CDR3 is CASRMTSSDTQYF. The CDR3 DNA is TGTGCCAGTAGGATGACTAGCTCGGATACGCAGTATTTT.

This clone has a count of ten or more. The chain links TRBV6-5 to TRBJ2-3, with 8 bases lining up with TRBD2. CDR3 size: 14 residues. J was trimmed by 4 bases and V by 5 bases; bases with no gene match: 5. Germline CDR1 is MNHEY and CDR2 is SVGAGI. CDR3 bases: TGTGCCAGCAGTGCCGGACTAGCCGCAGATACGCAGTATTTT. The encoded protein is CASSAGLAADTQYF.

This sequence joins TRBV9 and TRBJ1-5, with 9 bases identical to TRBD1. CDR1 is SGDLS and CDR2 is YYNGEE in the germline V gene. The CDR3 has 15 amino acids. V was clipped by 3 bases and J by 3 bases; unmatched bases: 4. CDR3 in DNA: TGTGCCAGCAGCGCCGGACAGGGGTACAATCAGCCCCAGCATTTT. This encodes CASSAGQGYNQPQHF.

The rearrangement joins TRBV11-2 to TRBJ2-2; D is undetermined. The germline CDR1 and CDR2 sequences are SGHAT and FQNNGV. Trimming shortened V by 0 bases and J by 8 bases, and 13 bases separated the two germline ends. The CDR3 consists of 15 residues. CDR3 protein: CASSLDRPTPGELFF. CDR3 sequence (DNA): TGTGCCAGCAGCTTAGATCGACCCACCCCGGGGGAGCTGTTTTTT.

Comments on this clone: Within the sample, other DNA sequences also encode this same CDR3. The rearrangement links TRBV30 to TRBJ2-7; no clear D. V lost 1 base, J lost 4 bases, and 5 bases lay in between. This CDR3 region has 11 residues. Germline V CDR1 and CDR2: GTSNPN, SVGIG (reference sequence). CDR3 bases: TGTGCCTGGAGTGGATCGTACGAGCAGTACTTC. Translated: CAWSGSYEQYF.

V gene TRBV6-6 combines with J gene TRBJ2-1; TRBD2 matches at 16 bases. The CDR3 runs 15 residues. Germline lookup yields CDR1 MNHNY and CDR2 SVGAGI (reference sequence). The ends lost 1 base at V and 16 bases at J; junction bases unmatched: 7. CDR3 protein: CASSYLGLAGGLHFF. The CDR3 nucleotides are TGTGCCAGCAGTTACTTGGGACTAGCGGGGGGGCTCCACTTCTTC.

The genes are TRBV19 and TRBJ1-4; D not resolved. Germline V gene sequence: CDR1 LNHDA, CDR2 SQIVND (reference sequence). Trimming shortened V by 1 base and J by 8 bases, and 14 bases separated the two germline ends. This CDR3 region has 15 residues. CDR3 sequence: CASSIGGRVGEKLFF. The CDR3 nucleotides read TGTGCCAGTAGTATAGGAGGACGTGTAGGGGAAAAACTGTTTTTT.

V is TRBV19 and J is TRBJ2-7; TRBD2 matches 8 bases. CDR1 LNHDA and CDR2 SQIVND come from the germline V gene (reference sequence). With 7 bases clipped from V and 0 bases from J, the junction kept 8 bases outside the gene matches. This CDR3 is built from 15 residues. The CDR3 is CASTPRREGSYEQYF. As DNA, the CDR3 is TGTGCCAGTACCCCCCGCCGGGAGGGCTCCTACGAGCAGTACTTC.

This chain uses TRBV11-2 with TRBJ1-3; no firm D call. Trimming removed 0 bases from V and 4 bases from J, with 7 bases in between. This CDR3 contains 14 residues. Per the germline V gene, CDR1 is SGHAT and CDR2 is FQNNGV. The DNA for the CDR3 is TGTGCCAGCAGCTTAGAACGGTTGGGAAACACCATATATTTT. It yields the protein CASSLERLGNTIYF.

The V call is TRBV6-5, the J call TRBJ2-3; TRBD2 aligns across 9 bases. Germline V lookup: CDR1 MNHEY, CDR2 SVGAGI. This CDR3 contains 14 residues. V lost 5 bases, J lost 3 bases, and 3 bases stayed unmatched. CDR3 sequence reads: CASSILAGTDTQYF. CDR3 coding DNA: TGTGCCAGCAGTATACTAGCGGGTACAGATACGCAGTATTTT.

The rearrangement links TRBV18 to TRBJ1-6, with D unresolved. The CDR3 sequence is 12 residues long. V lost 6 bases and J lost 15, with 15 bases in between. Germline CDR1 KGHSH, CDR2 LQKENI. The CDR3 protein is CASSIIDGYLHF. The CDR3 nucleotides are TGTGCCAGCTCCATTATAGACGGCTACCTCCACTTT.

The V call is TRBV4-1, the J call TRBJ1-6, with D possibly TRBD1 on 5 matching bases. Trimming stripped 0 bases from V and 8 bases from J, with 14 bases between. This CDR3 contains 16 residues. Germline V gene sequence: CDR1 MGHRA, CDR2 YSYEKL. The CDR3 sequence is CASSQETQGNHSPLHF. DNA for the CDR3: TGCGCCAGCAGCCAAGAAACGCAGGGAAATCATTCACCCCTCCACTTT.

The gene calls are TRBV13 and TRBJ1-2, with D possibly matching TRBD1 (5 bases). Trimming took 2 bases from V and 4 from J, leaving 11 bases between them. Germline-derived CDR1 and CDR2 are PRHDT and FYEKMQ (reference sequence). The CDR3 has 14 amino acids. The CDR3 spells CASSLIVQAYGYTF. The CDR3 DNA reads as TGTGCCAGCAGCTTAATCGTACAGGCCTATGGCTACACCTTC.

Comment on this clone: This sample also contains other DNA sequences that code for the same CDR3. The chain employs TRBV18 and TRBJ1-3, with D uncertain. The V gene lost 3 bases and the J gene lost 4 bases, with 4 bases spanning the gap. The germline gives CDR1 KGHSH, CDR2 LQKENI. This CDR3 contains 12 residues. This CDR3 reads CASSPDGNTIYF. CDR3 sequence (DNA): TGTGCCAGCTCACCGGACGGAAACACCATATATTTT. The variable domain in full, with the rest retrieved from reference TRBV18 and TRBJ1-3, is NAGVMQNPRHLVRRRGQEARLRCSPMKGHSHVYWYRQLPEEGLKFMVYLQKENIIDESGMPKERFSAEFPKEGPSILRIQQVVRGDSAAYFCASSPDGNTIYFGEGSWLTVV.

Regarding this clone: The sample contains more than one DNA sequence encoding this CDR3. The chain has TRBV5-1 and TRBJ2-7, with D unclear. V shed 4 bases and J shed 4 bases, with 6 bases lying between them. The CDR3 contains 11 residues. The V gene's germline CDR1 is SGHRS and CDR2 YFSETQ. The CDR3 region is CASSLGYEQYF. CDR3 sequence (DNA): TGCGCCAGCAGCCTAGGGTACGAGCAGTACTTC.

The table lists this clone with a few counts. V usage is TRBV30 and J usage is TRBJ1-1; 7 bases align to TRBD1. Germline assignment: CDR1 GTSNPN and CDR2 SVGIG (reference sequence). Unmatched junction bases numbered 0, after V lost 3 bases and J lost 5 bases. The CDR3 totals 11 residues. CDR3: CAWRGQTEAFF. As DNA, the CDR3 is TGTGCCTGGAGGGGACAGACTGAAGCTTTCTTT.

J is TRBJ1-6 and V is TRBV9; 7 bases are a match to TRBD1. This CDR3 is 16 amino acids long. In germline, CDR1 is SGDLS, CDR2 YYNGEE. V shed 3 bases and J 4 bases; nucleotides not matched to a gene: 7. The CDR3 is CASSATGDSYNSPLHF. In DNA form, the CDR3 reads TGTGCCAGCAGCGCTACCGGGGACAGTTATAATTCACCCCTCCACTTT. Supplemented by reference TRBV9 and TRBJ1-6, the full variable domain reads DSGVTQTPKHLITATGQRVTLRCSPRSGDLSVYWYQQSLDQGLQFLIQYYNGEERAKGNILERFSAQQFPDLHSELNLSSLELGDSALYFCASSATGDSYNSPLHFGNGTRLTVT.

A note on this clone: An end of the junction does not agree with germline; a read error may underlie this. The V and J genes are TRBV7-7 and TRBJ2-7, with D hard to call. Germline-derived CDR1 and CDR2 are SSHAT and FNYEAQ (reference sequence). The CDR3 runs 13 residues. Here the CDR3 DNA reads TGTGCTAGCAGCTTAAGAGCCGACTACGAGCAGTACTTC. Encoded protein: CASSLRADYEQYF.

Written as DNA, the CDR3 is TGTGCCAGCAGCCAAAACAATGAGCAGTTCTTC. This encodes CASSQNNEQFF. The rearrangement joins TRBV16 to TRBJ2-1, with D unclear. V shed 2 bases and J shed 5 bases, with 1 base lying between them. The CDR3 spans 11 residues. Germline V gene sequence: CDR1 KGHSY, CDR2 FQNENV.